The next 26 T cell receptor beta chains were all read from a single sample in a study of CD8+ T cells in alopecia areata. The treatment denotes: oral pan-JAK inhibitor, 5-10 mg twice daily. As the sequencing template, cDNA was produced by extracting RNA and reverse transcribing it. TCRdb's table, derived via immunoSEQ multiplex PCR, lists solely in-frame clones and lacks some. Counted here are around 300,000 clones, around 64% occurring once; the ten biggest clones make up about 0.9%. The material sequenced was CD4+ T cells sorted from blood, taken around week 54, from a patient treated with tofacitinib. The receptors were gathered from a human donor with alopecia areata.

The CDR3 DNA follows: TGTGCCAGCAGCTTAAATATCGGCTACGAGCAGTACTTC. Translating it yields CASSLNIGYEQYF. The chain couples TRBV5-6 to TRBJ2-7; no clear D gene. This CDR3 region has 13 residues. The germline gives CDR1 SGHDT, CDR2 YYEEEE. Trimming shortened V by 2 bases and J by 3 bases, and 9 bases separated the two germline ends.

The chain couples TRBV29-1 to TRBJ1-2; 8 positions match TRBD1. The CDR3 length is 14 residues. Germline trimming cut 4 bases from V and 4 bases from J; bases unmatched to any gene: 8. Germline CDR1 reads SQVTM; CDR2 reads ANQGSEA. The CDR3 sequence: CSVVQGVSGYGYTF. The CDR3 DNA reads as TGCAGCGTTGTACAGGGGGTGTCGGGCTATGGCTACACCTTC. Complete variable domain (other parts from reference TRBV29-1 and TRBJ1-2): SAVISQKPSRDICQRGTSLTIQCQVDSQVTMMFWYRQQPGQSLTLIATANQGSEATYESGFVIDKFPISRPNLTFSTLTVSNMSPEDSSIYLCSVVQGVSGYGYTFGSGTRLTVV.

The chain combines TRBV10-3 with TRBJ2-5; 10 nucleotides align to TRBD1. The CDR3 has 13 amino acids. V dropped 6 bases and J dropped 5; count of bases not matched to a gene: 3. The V gene's germline CDR1 is ENHRY and CDR2 SYGVKD. This CDR3 reads CAISGTGDETQYF. CDR3 coding DNA: TGTGCCATCAGCGGGACAGGGGATGAGACCCAGTACTTC.

This clone appeared a single time. In nucleotides, the CDR3 is TGCAGCGTTGTGTTAGGGATAGAGACCCAGTACTTC. It codes for CSVVLGIETQYF. The J gene is TRBJ2-5, the V gene TRBV29-1; D is undetermined. V lost 4 bases and J 4 bases, leaving 10 bases between the germline ends. The germline gives CDR1 SQVTM, CDR2 ANQGSEA. The CDR3 length is 12 residues.

The V and J genes are TRBV15 and TRBJ2-7, with a possible D match to TRBD1 (6 bases). The CDR3 extends over 14 amino acids. V was shortened by 5 bases and J by 3 bases, with 14 bases between the two germline ends. Per the germline V gene, CDR1 is LNHNV and CDR2 is YYDKDF (reference sequence). CDR3 region: CATSRGGDSYEQYF. The CDR3 DNA sequence: TGTGCCACCAGCCGAGGGGGAGACAGCTACGAGCAGTACTTC.

The sample holds one count of this clone. V and J are TRBV7-6 and TRBJ1-1; D is undetermined. Germline V gene lookup returns CDR1 SGHVS and CDR2 FNYEAQ. The CDR3 is 14 amino acids. Trimming shortened V by 6 bases and J by 4 bases, and 15 bases separated the two germline ends. The CDR3 region is CASSSPPWGTEAFF. The CDR3 bases are TGTGCCAGCAGTTCCCCGCCGTGGGGCACTGAAGCTTTCTTT. Combining the CDR3 with reference TRBV7-6 and TRBJ1-1 gives the whole variable domain GAGVSQSPRYKVTKRGQDVALRCDPISGHVSLYWYRQALGQGPEFLTYFNYEAQQDKSGLPNDRFSAERPEGSISTLTIQRTEQRDSAMYRCASSSPPWGTEAFFGQGTRLTVV.

This clone was counted only a few times. V and J are TRBV29-1 and TRBJ2-7; maybe TRBD2 (6 bases). This CDR3 spans 13 amino acids. The germline V gene encodes CDR1 SQVTM and CDR2 ANQGSEA. V was cut by 1 base and J by 3 bases, with 10 bases left in between. DNA for the CDR3: TGCAGCGTTGAAGGCCCCGGGAGCTACGAGCAGTACTTC. This gives the protein CSVEGPGSYEQYF.

The J gene is TRBJ2-5, the V gene TRBV29-1, with D possibly matching TRBD1 (6 bases). Trimming pared 4 bases from V and 5 bases from J, leaving 14 bases between. Germline V gene sequence: CDR1 SQVTM, CDR2 ANQGSEA. The length of the CDR3 is 13 residues. In DNA form, the CDR3 reads TGCAGCGTTGTCGACAGGTCAGGGGAGACCCAGTACTTC. Protein product: CSVVDRSGETQYF.

As to this clone: This sample also contains other DNA sequences that code for the same CDR3. The J gene is TRBJ2-2, the V gene TRBV9; no firm D call. This CDR3 has 12 residues. The germline V gene encodes CDR1 SGDLS and CDR2 YYNGEE. Between the trimmed V and J ends, which lost 0 bases and 5 bases, there was a span of 2 bases. In nucleotides, the CDR3 is TGTGCCAGCAGCGTAGTAACCGGGGAGCTGTTTTTT. Amino acid sequence: CASSVVTGELFF. The full variable domain, with the rest looked up from reference TRBV9 and TRBJ2-2, is DSGVTQTPKHLITATGQRVTLRCSPRSGDLSVYWYQQSLDQGLQFLIQYYNGEERAKGNILERFSAQQFPDLHSELNLSSLELGDSALYFCASSVVTGELFFGEGSRLTVL.

This clone was counted between two and nine times. The chain uses TRBV25-1 and TRBJ1-1; no clear D. CDR3 length: 14 residues. Trimming shortened V by 6 bases and J by 1 base, and 12 bases separated the two germline ends. Per the germline V gene, CDR1 is MGHDK and CDR2 is SYGVNS. CDR3 sequence (DNA): TGTGCCAGCAGGTCGACTGGGTCGAACACTGAAGCTTTCTTT. Translating gives CASRSTGSNTEAFF.

This chain uses TRBV7-2 with TRBJ2-3, with 10 positions matching TRBD2. Germline assignment: CDR1 SGHTA and CDR2 FQGNSA. The CDR3 runs 15 residues. J gave up 5 bases and V 4 bases, and 6 bases lay outside the gene matches. The CDR3 nucleotides read TGTGCCAGCAGCTCGAGCGGGGGGGCCGGAGATACGCAGTATTTT. Amino acids: CASSSSGGAGDTQYF.

The chain employs TRBV6-5 and TRBJ1-2, with a weak D call TRBD1 (5 bases). Germline V gene lookup returns CDR1 MNHEY and CDR2 SVGAGI. The V end lost 3 bases, the J end lost 4 bases, and 15 bases lay between the germline ends. This CDR3 comprises 15 residues. The CDR3 protein is CASSYDRLGGYGYTF. CDR3 DNA sequence: TGTGCCAGCAGTTATGATCGGCTCGGGGGCTATGGCTACACCTTC.

For the CDR3, the DNA is TGCAGCGCAGGGGGTGAGCAGTTCTTC. This sequence encodes CSAGGEQFF. The chain links TRBV29-1 to TRBJ2-1, with 7 bases identical to TRBD1. Germline loops: CDR1 SQVTM, CDR2 ANQGSEA. This CDR3 has 9 residues. Unmatched junction bases numbered 0, after V lost 7 bases and J lost 9 bases.

This clone was detected only a few times. The chain employs TRBV6-5 and TRBJ2-7; D is undetermined. CDR3 length equals 13 residues. Germline CDR1 is MNHEY and CDR2 is SVGAGI. V lost 3 bases, J lost 4 bases, and 10 bases lay in between. CDR3 residues: CASSYSRKYEQYF. CDR3 nucleotide sequence: TGTGCCAGCAGTTATTCTCGGAAATACGAGCAGTACTTC.

The genes are TRBV7-8 and TRBJ1-6; D perhaps matches TRBD1 (5 bases). Germline CDR1 is SGHVS and CDR2 is FQNEAQ. This CDR3 contains 14 residues. The germline V and J ends were trimmed by 1 base and 10 bases, with 11 bases remaining between them. This chain's CDR3 is CASSLGGEGSPLHF. The CDR3 DNA sequence: TGTGCCAGCAGCTTAGGAGGGGAAGGATCACCCCTCCACTTT.

Only a few counts were recorded for this clone. V and J are TRBV11-2 and TRBJ1-1, with D perhaps TRBD1 (6 bases). V was shortened by 5 bases and J by 4 bases, with 11 bases between the two germline ends. This CDR3 is 13 amino acids long. Germline V lookup: CDR1 SGHAT, CDR2 FQNNGV. The CDR3 spells CASSLQGVTEAFF. CDR3 sequence (DNA): TGTGCCAGCAGCCTACAGGGCGTCACTGAAGCTTTCTTT.

V gene TRBV7-9 combines with J gene TRBJ2-5; D unresolved. The CDR3 totals 14 residues. Germline V gene data show CDR1 as SEHNR and CDR2 as FQNEAQ (reference sequence). Trimming stripped 6 bases from V and 4 bases from J, with 15 bases between. CDR3 bases: TGTGCCAGCAGAACGGCCCCACCAAGAGAGACCCAGTACTTC. Translation gives CASRTAPPRETQYF.

CDR3 sequence: CASSYGGGGPYEQYF. The CDR3 DNA reads TGTGCCAGCAGTTACGGAGGCGGGGGGCCCTACGAGCAGTACTTC. The chain combines TRBV6-6 with TRBJ2-7, with 8 positions matching TRBD2. Germline V CDR1 and CDR2: MNHNY, SVGAGI (reference sequence). CDR3 length: 15 amino acids. The V and J ends lost 2 bases and 2 bases, in that order; junction bases with no gene match: 5.

This sequence joins TRBV30 and TRBJ2-5, with D maybe TRBD2 (5 bases). The V end was cut by 7 bases, the J end by 0 bases, with 12 bases between. CDR3 length: 13 amino acids. From germline, CDR1 is GTSNPN and CDR2 SVGIG (reference sequence). Here the CDR3 reads CASEGNHQETQYF. The CDR3 nucleotides are TGTGCCTCCGAGGGCAACCACCAAGAGACCCAGTACTTC.

V is TRBV6-5 and J is TRBJ1-2; 7 bases agree with TRBD1. CDR1 is MNHEY, CDR2 SVGAGI, per germline. The CDR3 length is 14 residues. Unmatched junction bases numbered 6, after V lost 6 bases and J lost 2 bases. CDR3 protein: CASSRQGLNYGYTF. In nucleotides, the CDR3 is TGTGCCAGCAGCCGACAGGGATTAAACTATGGCTACACCTTC.

V and J are TRBV6-5 and TRBJ1-1; 8 bases fit TRBD1. The germline CDR1 and CDR2 sequences are MNHEY and SVGAGI. V shed 6 bases and J 1 base; nucleotides not matched to a gene: 4. The length of the CDR3 is 14 residues. The CDR3 spells CASSLTGGNTEAFF. For the CDR3, the DNA is TGTGCCAGCAGCCTCACAGGGGGGAACACTGAAGCTTTCTTT.

This chain links TRBV5-4 with TRBJ2-5; no definite D call. The length of the CDR3 is 15 residues. The germline V and J ends were trimmed by 3 bases and 7 bases, with 19 bases remaining between them. CDR1 and CDR2 (germline): SGHNT, YYREEE (reference sequence). CDR3 region: CASSSKVDWEGTQYF. CDR3 bases: TGTGCCAGCAGCTCCAAGGTAGACTGGGAAGGGACCCAGTACTTC.

A remark on this clone: Compared with germline, one end of the junction differs, possibly owing to a read error. The chain recombines TRBV30 with TRBJ2-7; D is possibly TRBD1 or TRBD2 (5 bases each). CDR1 GTSNPN and CDR2 SVGIG come from the germline V gene (reference sequence). The CDR3 sequence is 14 residues long. The CDR3: CAGRWQGDPYEQYF. The DNA for the CDR3 is TGTGCCGGGAGATGGCAGGGTGACCCCTACGAGCAGTACTTC.

This chain uses TRBV18 with TRBJ1-2; maybe TRBD1 (5 bases). CDR1 is KGHSH, CDR2 LQKENI, per germline. The length of the CDR3 is 13 residues. V lost 1 base and J 6 bases, leaving 9 bases between the germline ends. CDR3 sequence: CASSPRRDDGYTF. CDR3 nucleotide sequence: TGTGCCAGCTCACCACGGAGGGACGATGGCTACACCTTC.

The chain links TRBV29-1 to TRBJ2-3, with unresolved D. CDR3 length: 12 residues. Trimming shortened V by 8 bases and J by 5 bases, and 14 bases separated the two germline ends. Germline CDR1 reads SQVTM; CDR2 reads ANQGSEA. CDR3 amino acids: CSTPPVGDTQYF. CDR3 coding DNA: TGCAGCACCCCCCCGGTGGGAGATACGCAGTATTTT.

This clone was seen once. The genes are TRBV9 and TRBJ2-3; 13 bases are a match to TRBD2. CDR3 length: 18 residues. V was pared by 3 bases and J by 1 base, with 8 bases of the junction left unmatched. In germline, CDR1 is SGDLS, CDR2 YYNGEE. The DNA for the CDR3 is TGTGCCAGCAGCGCACTAGCGGGGGGGCACACTGGCACAGATACGCAGTATTTT. The encoded protein is CASSALAGGHTGTDTQYF.